These 19 T cell receptor beta chains originate from one sample sequenced in a study of CD8+ T cells in alopecia areata. Treatment described: oral pan-JAK inhibitor, 5-10 mg twice daily. Once RNA had been extracted, it was reverse transcribed into cDNA to act as the sequencing template. Assay used: immunoSEQ multiplex PCR; TCRdb lists only in-frame clones, some missing. The profile covers 150,000 to 250,000 clones, with about three fifths appearing a single time and over 3% taken by the ten largest. Sequencing was performed on CD4+ T cells sorted from blood, taken at week 4, from a patient treated with tofacitinib. Receptors originate from a human donor with alopecia areata.

A few counts support this clone. J is TRBJ1-1 and V is TRBV7-9; tentative D call: TRBD1 (5 bases). With 8 bases removed from V and 2 bases from J, the gap between germline ends came to 12 bases. The CDR3 sequence is 13 residues long. Germline V gives CDR1 SEHNR, CDR2 FQNEAQ (reference sequence). CDR3: CASRPGPNTEAFF. In DNA, the CDR3 is TGTGCCAGCCGACCGGGGCCCAACACTGAAGCTTTCTTT.

The gene calls are TRBV7-9 and TRBJ2-5, with TRBD1 matching 9 bases. This CDR3 spans 13 amino acids. Germline CDR1 SEHNR, CDR2 FQNEAQ (reference sequence). The V gene end was trimmed by 5 bases and the J gene end by 7 bases; junction bases not matched to a gene: 5. CDR3 coding DNA: TGTGCCAGCAGCACGGACAGGGGAGGGACCCAGTACTTC. Encoded protein: CASSTDRGGTQYF.

The rearrangement joins TRBV5-4 to TRBJ1-2, with TRBD1 matching 9 bases. V lost 4 bases and J lost 3; bases outside the gene matches: 4. The CDR3 length is 14 residues. CDR1 is SGHNT, CDR2 YYREEE, per germline (reference sequence). The chain's CDR3 is CASSPRTGDYGYTF. CDR3 sequence (DNA): TGTGCCAGCAGCCCCCGGACAGGGGACTATGGCTACACCTTC.

The rearrangement joins TRBV7-9 to TRBJ2-5; TRBD1 matches at 9 bases. Germline V gene lookup returns CDR1 SEHNR and CDR2 FQNEAQ (reference sequence). This CDR3 spans 15 amino acids. Germline trimming cut 5 bases from V and 2 bases from J; bases unmatched to any gene: 6. CDR3 loop: CASSPRDREQETQYF. CDR3 DNA: TGTGCCAGCAGCCCGCGGGACAGGGAACAAGAGACCCAGTACTTC.

The V gene is TRBV2, the J gene TRBJ1-4; 12 bases are a match to TRBD1. The CDR3 is 16 residues long. Unmatched junction bases numbered 7, after V lost 10 bases and J lost 1 base. CDR1 is SNHLY and CDR2 is FYNNEI in the germline V gene. The chain's CDR3 is CATLRDRGLTNEKLFF. The CDR3 coding sequence is TGTGCCACCCTCCGGGACAGGGGGCTAACTAATGAAAAACTGTTTTTT.

Written as DNA, the CDR3 is TGTGCCAGCAGCTTAGTAGCGACTAGCGGGGGCCACAATGAGCAGTTCTTC. This translates into CASSLVATSGGHNEQFF. J is TRBJ2-1 and V is TRBV7-2; TRBD2 aligns across 12 bases. J gave up 5 bases and V 1 base, and 6 bases lay outside the gene matches. Germline loops: CDR1 SGHTA, CDR2 FQGNSA. This CDR3 contains 17 residues. Full variable domain (remainder filled in from reference TRBV7-2 and TRBJ2-1): GAGVSQSPSNKVTEKGKDVELRCDPISGHTALYWYRQSLGQGLEFLIYFQGNSAPDKSGLPSDRFSAERTGGSVSTLTIQRTQQEDSAVYLCASSLVATSGGHNEQFFGPGTRLTVL.

This chain connects TRBV30 to TRBJ1-2; unclear D gene. The CDR3 consists of 14 residues. CDR1 is GTSNPN and CDR2 is SVGIG in the germline V gene (reference sequence). Trimming removed 0 bases at V and 0 bases at J, with 8 bases between. The CDR3 protein is CAWSVSFSNYGYTF. The DNA of the CDR3 is TGTGCCTGGAGTGTATCTTTTTCTAACTATGGCTACACCTTC.

The chain employs TRBV4-3 and TRBJ1-5; maybe TRBD1 (5 bases). Trimming took off 4 bases at V and 3 bases at J, with 16 bases between the two ends. The CDR3 has 16 amino acids. CDR1 LGHNA and CDR2 YSLEER come from the germline V gene. The CDR3 protein is CASSLTSRVNNQPQHF. CDR3 sequence (DNA): TGCGCCAGCAGCCTTACCTCCAGGGTGAACAATCAGCCCCAGCATTTT.

The V gene is TRBV29-1, the J gene TRBJ2-5, with a tentative D call TRBD2 (7 bases). In germline, CDR1 is SQVTM, CDR2 ANQGSEA. The V end lost 3 bases, the J end lost 4 bases, and 9 bases lay between the germline ends. The CDR3 extends over 12 amino acids. The CDR3 here is CSVEGGAETQYF. DNA for the CDR3: TGCAGCGTTGAGGGGGGGGCAGAGACCCAGTACTTC. Full variable domain (outside the CDR3, taken from reference TRBV29-1 and TRBJ2-5): SAVISQKPSRDICQRGTSLTIQCQVDSQVTMMFWYRQQPGQSLTLIATANQGSEATYESGFVIDKFPISRPNLTFSTLTVSNMSPEDSSIYLCSVEGGAETQYFGPGTRLLVL.

The chain recombines TRBV2 with TRBJ2-1; D is ambiguous. Germline loops: CDR1 SNHLY, CDR2 FYNNEI. The CDR3 contains 14 residues. V dropped 6 bases and J dropped 2 bases, with 11 bases sitting between them. CDR3 in DNA: TGTGCCAGCAGGGCACCTACCACCTACAATGAGCAGTTCTTC. It specifies CASRAPTTYNEQFF.

This clone was recorded once. The genes are TRBV5-1 and TRBJ2-3; 7 bases are a match to TRBD1. The ends lost 4 bases at V and 6 bases at J; junction bases unmatched: 11. The CDR3 totals 15 residues. The germline V gene has CDR1 SGHRS and CDR2 YFSETQ. The CDR3 sequence: CASSPDLQGRDTQYF. CDR3 nucleotides: TGCGCCAGCAGCCCCGATCTACAGGGGCGGGATACGCAGTATTTT.

The J gene is TRBJ1-1, the V gene TRBV5-1; tentative D call: TRBD1 (6 bases). Trimming stripped 4 bases from V and 5 bases from J, with 15 bases between. This CDR3 comprises 14 residues. Germline CDR1 SGHRS, CDR2 YFSETQ. CDR3 sequence (DNA): TGCGCCAGCAGCGAACAGGGTTGGGGTACTGAAGCTTTCTTT. This sequence encodes CASSEQGWGTEAFF. Based on the CDR3 plus reference TRBV5-1 and TRBJ1-1, the full variable domain is KAGVTQTPRYLIKTRGQQVTLSCSPISGHRSVSWYQQTPGQGLQFLFEYFSETQRNKGNFPGRFSGRQFSNSRSEMNVSTLELGDSALYLCASSEQGWGTEAFFGQGTRLTVV.

The chain carries TRBV7-2 and TRBJ1-2, with D perhaps matching TRBD1 (5 bases). The germline V gene encodes CDR1 SGHTA and CDR2 FQGNSA. There are 13 residues in the CDR3. Trimming shortened V by 0 bases and J by 6 bases, and 8 bases separated the two germline ends. The DNA for the CDR3 is TGTGCCAGCAGCTTAGCAGGGGAAGATGGCTACACCTTC. Amino acids: CASSLAGEDGYTF.

This clone was seen a few times. This rearrangement joins TRBV4-3 to TRBJ2-5; D may be TRBD2 (6 bases). There are 15 residues in the CDR3. V lost 0 bases and J 7 bases, leaving 15 bases between the germline ends. Germline V gene lookup returns CDR1 LGHNA and CDR2 YSLEER. The CDR3 region is CASSQETSSVGTQYF. The CDR3 DNA sequence: TGCGCCAGCAGCCAAGAAACTAGCTCAGTGGGGACCCAGTACTTC.

The genes are TRBV5-1 and TRBJ2-1; 11 bases agree with TRBD2. Germline V CDR1 and CDR2: SGHRS, YFSETQ. Trimming cost V 3 bases and J 6 bases; bases outside gene matches: 8. The CDR3 spans 16 residues. CDR3 bases: TGCGCCAGCAGCTGGGTTCTAGCGGGGGGCATCAATGAGCAGTTCTTC. Translating it yields CASSWVLAGGINEQFF.

The chain combines TRBV7-9 with TRBJ2-7, with TRBD1 matching 11 bases. CDR1 and CDR2 from the germline V gene are SEHNR and FQNEAQ (reference sequence). Trimming cost V 5 bases and J 8 bases; bases outside gene matches: 8. The length of the CDR3 is 14 residues. The CDR3 loop is CASSPPGQGDKQYF. The CDR3, as DNA: TGTGCCAGCAGCCCCCCGGGACAGGGGGATAAGCAGTACTTC.

The genes are TRBV28 and TRBJ1-2; 9 nucleotides agree with TRBD1. The junction had 1 base not matched to a gene; V was cut back by 4 bases and J by 1 base. The germline V gene has CDR1 MDHEN and CDR2 SYDVKM. The CDR3 loop spans 14 amino acids. DNA for the CDR3: TGTGCCAGCAGTTGGACAGGGGTTAACTATGGCTACACCTTC. Translation: CASSWTGVNYGYTF.

This chain uses TRBV2 with TRBJ2-5, with no clear D. Germline CDR1 reads SNHLY; CDR2 reads FYNNEI. The CDR3 spans 14 residues. Trimming shortened V by 6 bases and J by 3 bases, and 14 bases separated the two germline ends. DNA of the CDR3: TGTGCCAGCAGCCCCCAGGCGAATAAAGAGACCCAGTACTTC. As protein: CASSPQANKETQYF.

This clone came up a few times. This chain joins TRBV5-1 and TRBJ2-5; D unresolved. Between the trimmed V and J ends, which lost 4 bases and 1 base, there was a span of 11 bases. This CDR3 comprises 14 residues. Germline lookup yields CDR1 SGHRS and CDR2 YFSETQ. CDR3 residues: CASSPDVSQETQYF. The DNA of the CDR3 is TGCGCCAGCAGCCCAGACGTATCCCAAGAGACCCAGTACTTC.